Sequencing of this T cell receptor beta chain was carried out in a study of blood T cell repertoires in COVID-19. Sequenced by immunoSEQ multiplex PCR; TCRdb stores in-frame clones only, minus some. The table has about 350,000 clones, 89% seen once; the top ten hold just under 4%. V was shortened by 4 bases and J by 1 base, with 4 bases between the two germline ends. The CDR3 has 12 amino acids. Germline V gives CDR1 MNHEY, CDR2 SVGAGI. The chain employs TRBV6-5 and TRBJ1-1; no clear D. Sequenced input: peripheral blood. The receptor was derived from a woman aged 55-69 years with COVID-19, enrolled during active disease. CDR3 sequence reads: CASSSWNTEAFF. CDR3 DNA: TGTGCCAGCAGTTCCTGGAACACTGAAGCTTTCTTT.